Below, 20 T cell receptor beta chains from the same sample are listed, as sequenced in a study of vaccination effects on CD4 cells after COVID-19. The assay was immunoSEQ multiplex PCR, and TCRdb's table has in-frame clones only and misses some. The repertoire consists of under 40,000 clones, with around 76% occurring once and the leading ten covering 2.9%. What these receptors recognize is not known. Cells that had been cultured for 10 days were the source of isolated CD4+ T cells. The specimen comprised CD4+ T cells from PBMCs cultured without peptide, sampled before COVID-19 vaccination. The source of these receptors is a human donor who received a COVID-19 vaccine.

This clone has a single count. The CDR3 bases are TGTGCCAGCAGTTACTCAATGGGTTCCACAGATACGCAGTATTTT. Translated: CASSYSMGSTDTQYF. V and J are TRBV6-5 and TRBJ2-3; D is unresolved. The CDR3 extends over 15 amino acids. V lost 0 bases to trimming and J lost 2 bases, with 9 bases between them. In germline, CDR1 is MNHEY, CDR2 SVGAGI.

This clone came up once. The CDR3 DNA reads as TGTGCCAGCAGTTTTGGATTCGGCTCTGGAAACACCATATATTTT. Amino acids: CASSFGFGSGNTIYF. The rearrangement uses TRBV27 and TRBJ1-3; D gene ambiguous. In germline, CDR1 is MNHEY, CDR2 SMNVEV (reference sequence). The CDR3 spans 15 residues. Deletions cut 3 bases from V and 0 bases from J, with 9 bases between.

The V gene is TRBV2, the J gene TRBJ2-2; perhaps TRBD2 as D (5 bases). The germline gives CDR1 SNHLY, CDR2 FYNNEI. V was trimmed by 4 bases and J by 6 bases, leaving 12 bases between them. The CDR3 runs 14 residues. This CDR3 is CASSATRPSGELFF. The CDR3 DNA is TGTGCCAGCAGTGCTACTAGGCCGTCCGGGGAGCTGTTTTTT.

The rearrangement links TRBV7-2 to TRBJ1-2; D unclear. Trimming cost V 2 bases and J 4 bases, with 11 bases left between them. CDR3 length: 14 residues. The V gene's germline CDR1 is SGHTA and CDR2 FQGNSA. DNA of the CDR3: TGTGCCAGCAGCTTAAGAACAGAAGGCTATGGCTACACCTTC. Its translation: CASSLRTEGYGYTF.

This clone has a handful of counts. The V and J genes are TRBV6-5 and TRBJ1-3; 11 bases agree with TRBD1. Germline V gives CDR1 MNHEY, CDR2 SVGAGI. V lost 5 bases and J lost 8; bases outside the gene matches: 8. The CDR3 sequence is 15 residues long. The CDR3 DNA is TGTGCCAGCAGTCCTGGATGGGGACAGGGGGACACCATATATTTT. This codes for CASSPGWGQGDTIYF.

The V and J genes are TRBV5-1 and TRBJ2-3; D may be TRBD2 (6 bases). V lost 6 bases and J 2 bases, leaving 16 bases between the germline ends. The CDR3 contains 15 residues. Looked up from germline, CDR1 is SGHRS and CDR2 is YFSETQ. The CDR3 DNA follows: TGCGCCAGCACCGATCTTGGGGGGTACACAGATACGCAGTATTTT. It translates to CASTDLGGYTDTQYF.

The chain combines TRBV7-2 with TRBJ1-1; a weak D match, TRBD1 (5 bases). Germline values: CDR1 SGHTA, CDR2 FQGNSA. This CDR3 has 15 amino acids. Between the trimmed V and J ends, which lost 5 bases and 4 bases, there was a span of 17 bases. CDR3 residues: CASSLDRDWGTEAFF. CDR3 nucleotide sequence: TGTGCCAGCAGCCTAGACCGGGACTGGGGCACTGAAGCTTTCTTT.

This CDR3 is CASSVDSINSPLHF. The CDR3 DNA follows: TGTGCCAGCAGTGTGGACTCAATTAATTCACCCCTCCACTTT. This chain joins TRBV28 and TRBJ1-6; D not certain. The CDR3 consists of 14 residues. Trimming removed 5 bases from V and 6 bases from J, with 11 bases in between. Looked up from germline, CDR1 is MDHEN and CDR2 is SYDVKM.

The chain carries TRBV18 and TRBJ1-1; D possibly corresponds to TRBD1 (6 bases). The germline V gene encodes CDR1 KGHSH and CDR2 LQKENI. Between the trimmed V and J ends, which lost 3 bases and 3 bases, there was a span of 17 bases. The CDR3 totals 16 residues. CDR3 sequence (DNA): TGTGCCAGCTCACCCACAGGGAGGGGATGGTACACTGAAGCTTTCTTT. This encodes CASSPTGRGWYTEAFF.

The V gene is TRBV4-1, the J gene TRBJ2-3, with D hard to call. This CDR3 is built from 15 residues. V gave up 2 bases and J gave up 0 bases, with 9 bases separating them. Looked up from germline, CDR1 is MGHRA and CDR2 is YSYEKL. CDR3 amino acids: CASSQFNPSTDTQYF. In DNA form, the CDR3 reads TGCGCCAGCAGCCAATTCAACCCAAGCACAGATACGCAGTATTTT.

This chain links TRBV2 with TRBJ1-2; no firm D call. The CDR3 length is 13 residues. V was cut by 7 bases and J by 8 bases, with 17 bases left in between. CDR1 and CDR2 from the germline V gene are SNHLY and FYNNEI. The CDR3 here is CASNRQALEGYTF. In DNA, the CDR3 is TGTGCCAGCAATAGGCAGGCCCTGGAGGGCTACACCTTC.

V and J are TRBV14 and TRBJ2-2; D is ambiguous. Between the trimmed V and J ends, which lost 2 bases and 6 bases, there was a span of 7 bases. The CDR3 length is 13 residues. Germline V CDR1 and CDR2: SGHDN, FVKESK. In DNA, the CDR3 is TGTGCCAGCAGCCAAAAGTTACCCGGGGAGCTGTTTTTT. Translated: CASSQKLPGELFF.

This rearrangement joins TRBV5-6 to TRBJ1-4; D unclear. V gave up 1 base and J gave up 3 bases, with 7 bases separating them. Germline V gene data show CDR1 as SGHDT and CDR2 as YYEEEE. The CDR3 is 14 residues long. For the CDR3, the DNA is TGTGCCAGCAGCTTGCCGGGTGCTAATGAAAAACTGTTTTTT. This encodes CASSLPGANEKLFF.

The chain is built from TRBV24-1 and TRBJ1-1; possibly TRBD1 for D (6 bases). Germline V gene sequence: CDR1 KGHDR, CDR2 SFDVKD. V was cut by 2 bases and J by 5 bases, with 11 bases left in between. The CDR3 extends over 14 amino acids. CDR3 amino acids: CATSDSRGGTEAFF. The CDR3 nucleotides read TGTGCCACCAGTGATTCCAGGGGAGGAACTGAAGCTTTCTTT.

This clone appeared once. The chain employs TRBV2 and TRBJ2-1; D is ambiguous. The length of the CDR3 is 14 residues. The germline gives CDR1 SNHLY, CDR2 FYNNEI. V was trimmed by 3 bases and J by 2 bases, leaving 8 bases between them. This chain's CDR3 is CASSDLTTYNEQFF. CDR3 DNA sequence: TGTGCCAGCAGTGACCTCACCACCTACAATGAGCAGTTCTTC.

The CDR3 DNA reads TGTGCCAGCAGCGTAGCTAGTCAGGGGGAGCAGTTCTTC. Translated, it gives CASSVASQGEQFF. The rearrangement links TRBV9 to TRBJ2-1; the D gene is possibly TRBD1 (6 bases). The CDR3 is 13 amino acids. Germline CDR1 and CDR2: SGDLS and YYNGEE. Trimming shortened V by 0 bases and J by 10 bases, and 11 bases separated the two germline ends.

The genes are TRBV5-1 and TRBJ1-2; D is perhaps TRBD1 (5 bases). The CDR3 is made up of 15 amino acids. The germline gives CDR1 SGHRS, CDR2 YFSETQ. V lost 3 bases and J lost 4, with 16 bases in between. CDR3 sequence reads: CASSSTSGLGYGYTF. In DNA form, the CDR3 reads TGCGCCAGCAGCTCGACTTCGGGACTGGGCTATGGCTACACCTTC.

The genes are TRBV19 and TRBJ1-3; D unclear. This CDR3 has 14 amino acids. Trimming removed 7 bases at V and 0 bases at J, with 10 bases between. The germline V gene has CDR1 LNHDA and CDR2 SQIVND (reference sequence). The CDR3, as DNA: TGTGCCAGTATGTCGGTGAGCTCTGGAAACACCATATATTTT. This codes for CASMSVSSGNTIYF.

The chain employs TRBV5-1 and TRBJ2-2, with a possible D match to TRBD1 (5 bases). V lost 10 bases, J lost 3 bases, and 16 bases lay in between. This CDR3 spans 14 amino acids. CDR1 and CDR2 from the germline V gene are SGHRS and YFSETQ. The CDR3 protein is CASEGDRDTGELFF. CDR3 in DNA: TGCGCCTCAGAAGGTGACAGAGACACCGGGGAGCTGTTTTTT.

The chain links TRBV30 to TRBJ1-2, with D perhaps TRBD1 (6 bases). Germline assignment: CDR1 GTSNPN and CDR2 SVGIG (reference sequence). Trimming took 3 bases from V and 2 from J, leaving 10 bases between them. The CDR3 contains 13 residues. CDR3 residues: CAWRRTGNYGYTF. In DNA form, the CDR3 reads TGTGCCTGGAGGAGAACAGGGAACTATGGCTACACCTTC.